This TCR beta chain is drawn from a study of shared clonotypes between healthy human individuals (dated by TCRdb to between 2020 and 2021). Notes on the research overall: The cohort comprised a couple of women and a few men aged 18 to 49 years. To increase sequencing depth and limit assay-specific biases, different laboratories used diverse techniques to prepare libraries and sequence TCR repertoires. To estimate repertoire size and how much clonotype sharing occurs between individuals, the study deeply sequenced the blood TCR repertoires of several healthy adults. Leukapheresis yielded between about 0.85 and 9.5 billion PBMCs per donor. Per donor, three plates each were used for CD4 naive and CD4 memory, two for CD8 naive, and one for CD8 memory. Study-level results and caveats: Across four donors, roughly 5.4% of naive CD4, roughly 3.3% of naive CD8, around 2.1% of memory CD4, and approximately 0.4% of memory CD8 clonotypes were shared. Sampling was limited to blood, and TCR repertoires in tissue likely differ from TCR repertoires in blood. Pairwise subsampling led to the expectation that sequencing depth would affect the degree of clonotype sharing among donors. Incomplete sequencing was indicated by rarefaction of sorted-subset datasets, despite the large sequencing depth. Because the study included only a small number of donors, the genetic and exposure-history diversity represented was limited. Higher generation probabilities were observed for clonotypes shared by all four sorted-subset donors than for non-shared clonotypes. Estimated clonotype richness was generally larger for naive than for memory subsets.

Using the deep immunoSEQ assay, TCR CDR3 regions were amplified from genomic DNA by multiplex PCR. Extracted genomic DNA from each cell subset was spread evenly across all wells of several immunoSEQ 96-well plates, with each plate serving as a replicate. For sorted subsets, around 200 ng genomic DNA, equal to tens of thousands of T cell genomes, was loaded into each replicate PCR. Purified libraries were measured with a Qubit 3.0 fluorometer, size-checked on a Bioanalyzer 2100, and measured again with the KAPA Library Quantification kit. A separate single-read 150-cycle Illumina NextSeq 550 flow cell was used to sequence each immunoSEQ 96-well plate. The authors' pipeline ran thus. Because only junctional sequences without quality scores were contained in the immunoSEQ output, filtering matching that applied to full-length reads could not be performed. To assign V/J genes and CDR3, sequences were annotated against IMGT germline references using PyIR, a Python wrapper for IgBLAST v1.9. Reads were removed for weak V/J assignments (E-value above 1e-6), missing CDR3, stop codons, out-of-frame junctions, or ambiguous translated residues. A V3J clonotype was defined by an identical inferred V gene, J gene, and CDR3 amino acid sequence. Percentage overlap between repertoires was computed as shared unique clonotypes divided by the size of the smaller repertoire. Repertoire richness was assessed with RTK rarefaction, the Chao1 estimator, and Recon v2.1 estimates of unobserved clonotypes. Generation probabilities were computed with OLGA for all TCRbeta clonotypes obtained by the gDNA method from four donors. TCRdb limited this immuneACCESS table to in-frame rearrangements with V and J called. A share of clones is missing; checked studies link under half to unresolved V genes, and the rest is unexplained. V and J calls and clone size are those listed in that table; D and trimming were worked out from the DNA. This sample comprises 900,000 to 1,200,000 clones, roughly 74% of them detected only once. 0.6% to 0.75% of the sample belongs to the ten largest clones.

The donors were healthy, HIV-negative adults who had no recently reported acute infections or vaccinations. All donors were Caucasian adults living in Nashville, Tennessee, USA. CD4+ T cells were enriched by magnetic negative selection, after which naive cells were positively selected on CD45RA and the negative fraction was taken as the memory subset. Blood was collected by leukapheresis, and PBMCs were isolated by Ficoll-Histopaque density gradient centrifugation and then cryopreserved in liquid nitrogen vapor phase. Purity and quantity of every magnetically sorted T cell population were checked by analytical flow cytometry. Genomic DNA was isolated from each sorted fraction and quantified by UV absorbance on a Nanodrop 2000c. Points on this clone: The specificity of this receptor is unknown. No much larger clone is present one base from it, and per-base qualities are unavailable.

The TCR comes from a young man in good health. Some clones in this sample may be carry-over from other donors' samples. The sequenced material came from memory CD4+ T cells from PBMCs. The intended sense of this specimen's cell subset or site label: CD45RA-negative fraction.

This receptor carries the CDR3 CASRASGQETQYF. The nucleotide sequence is TGTGCCAGCAGAGCTAGCGGACAAGAGACCCAGTACTTC. The chain is made from TRBV6-1 and TRBJ2-5, with 7 central nucleotides matching TRBD2. Including cysteine and phenylalanine, the CDR3 has 13 amino acids. Only CDR3 DNA is held: 39 bases, read in frame from base 1. Trimming takes 6 bases off V and 2 bases off J; junction bases not matched to a gene: 3. CDR1 and CDR2, looked up from the germline V gene, are MNHNS and SASEGT.